The 23 T cell receptor beta chains presented below share a single source sample, sequenced in a study of blood T cell repertoires in COVID-19. Here immunoSEQ multiplex PCR was the method, and the copy in TCRdb shows in-frame clones only, minus some. The sample holds about 480,000 clones, roughly 90% seen once. The sample was PBMCs or T cells enriched from blood (not recorded which). These receptors were obtained from a woman between 35 and 50 years old who had recovered from COVID-19.

This chain links TRBV27 with TRBJ1-2; D possibly corresponds to TRBD1 (5 bases). The CDR3 loop spans 15 amino acids. Germline CDR1 is MNHEY and CDR2 is SMNVEV (reference sequence). V was shortened by 3 bases and J by 2 bases, with 13 bases between the two germline ends. The CDR3 region has the DNA TGTGCCAGCAGTTTGAGCAGGGACTCAAACTATGGCTACACCTTC. It yields the protein CASSLSRDSNYGYTF.

The chain recombines TRBV7-9 with TRBJ2-7; the match to TRBD1 covers 9 bases. V lost 3 bases to trimming and J lost 5 bases; unmatched junction nucleotides: 14. The V gene's germline CDR1 is SEHNR and CDR2 FQNEAQ (reference sequence). The CDR3 spans 17 residues. The CDR3 coding sequence is TGTGCCAGCAGCTTCCTACCGGCCGGGACAGGGTTGCACGAGCAGTACTTC. Translating it yields CASSFLPAGTGLHEQYF.

The J gene is TRBJ2-7, the V gene TRBV4-1, with D possibly TRBD2 on 6 matching bases. Germline values: CDR1 MGHRA, CDR2 YSYEKL. This CDR3 spans 16 amino acids. Trimming pared 1 base from V and 4 bases from J, leaving 17 bases between. The chain's CDR3 is CASSQALATPSYEQYF. In DNA, the CDR3 is TGCGCCAGCAGCCAAGCCCTAGCGACCCCTTCGTACGAGCAGTACTTC.

The chain is built from TRBV7-2 and TRBJ1-2; D is perhaps TRBD1 (6 bases). CDR3 length equals 15 residues. The V gene's germline CDR1 is SGHTA and CDR2 FQGNSA. V lost 5 bases and J lost 5, with 18 bases in between. CDR3 loop: CASSPAGGGGYGYTF. Here the CDR3 DNA reads TGTGCCAGCAGCCCCGCGGGGGGAGGGGGGTATGGCTACACCTTC.

The rearrangement uses TRBV27 and TRBJ2-7; 10 bases fit TRBD1. Losses at the gene ends were 5 bases for V and 2 bases for J; bases not matched to a gene: 3. The CDR3 is 14 amino acids. Germline CDR1 MNHEY, CDR2 SMNVEV (reference sequence). The CDR3 nucleotides read TGTGCCAGCAGTCGGGACAGGGGAACCTACGAGCAGTACTTC. Translating it yields CASSRDRGTYEQYF.

The genes are TRBV11-2 and TRBJ1-1; 7 bases are a match to TRBD1. J was trimmed by 4 bases and V by 3 bases; bases with no gene match: 11. Germline V gene sequence: CDR1 SGHAT, CDR2 FQNNGV. The CDR3 is 16 residues long. The CDR3, as DNA: TGTGCCAGCAGCTTTTTTACAGGGGTCTTAGGCACTGAAGCTTTCTTT. It translates to CASSFFTGVLGTEAFF.

The rearrangement uses TRBV15 and TRBJ1-2; a weak D match, TRBD1 (6 bases). The CDR3 sequence is 15 residues long. Germline V gives CDR1 LNHNV, CDR2 YYDKDF (reference sequence). Trimming cost V 5 bases and J 0 bases, with 13 bases left between them. DNA for the CDR3: TGTGCCACCAGCTACCGAAGACAGGCTAACTATGGCTACACCTTC. It encodes CATSYRRQANYGYTF.

The rearrangement links TRBV10-1 to TRBJ2-3, with 9 bases lining up with TRBD2. CDR3 size: 17 residues. Losses at the gene ends were 0 bases for V and 4 bases for J; bases not matched to a gene: 8. CDR1 and CDR2 from the germline V gene are WNHNN and SYGVQD (reference sequence). CDR3 in amino acids: CASSESTAGLASDTQYF. In DNA, the CDR3 is TGCGCCAGCAGTGAGTCGACCGCGGGACTAGCATCAGATACGCAGTATTTT.

The genes are TRBV5-1 and TRBJ1-1; 11 positions agree with TRBD1. CDR1 SGHRS and CDR2 YFSETQ come from the germline V gene. The CDR3 runs 17 residues. V lost 4 bases, J lost 1 base, and 9 bases stayed unmatched. DNA of the CDR3: TGCGCCAGCAGCCGGACAGGGGGCGACAGTTGGAACACTGAAGCTTTCTTT. Protein product: CASSRTGGDSWNTEAFF. The whole variable domain, remainder taken from reference TRBV5-1 and TRBJ1-1, is KAGVTQTPRYLIKTRGQQVTLSCSPISGHRSVSWYQQTPGQGLQFLFEYFSETQRNKGNFPGRFSGRQFSNSRSEMNVSTLELGDSALYLCASSRTGGDSWNTEAFFGQGTRLTVV.

This rearrangement joins TRBV29-1 to TRBJ1-1; 8 bases align to TRBD1. This CDR3 is built from 13 residues. The germline V gene encodes CDR1 SQVTM and CDR2 ANQGSEA. Trimming took 6 bases from V and 5 from J; bases not matched to a gene: 8. CDR3 DNA: TGCAGCGTCCGGACAGGGTTTCCGACTGAAGCTTTCTTT. Encoded protein: CSVRTGFPTEAFF.

This clone was seen just once. The rearrangement links TRBV27 to TRBJ1-1; possible D gene TRBD1, 5 bases. Deletions cut 0 bases from V and 4 bases from J, with 15 bases between. The CDR3 runs to 16 residues. CDR1 and CDR2 (germline): MNHEY, SMNVEV (reference sequence). The CDR3 nucleotides are TGTGCCAGCAGTTTATCGATTGTGGGTGGGGCCACTGAAGCTTTCTTT. It encodes CASSLSIVGGATEAFF.

The chain has TRBV15 and TRBJ2-7, with 10 bases matching TRBD2. From germline, CDR1 is LNHNV and CDR2 YYDKDF (reference sequence). The J segment lost 7 bases and the V segment lost 5 bases, leaving 8 bases of the junction unmatched. The CDR3 runs 14 residues. The CDR3 loop is CATSGTSGTGEQYF. CDR3 in DNA: TGTGCCACCAGCGGAACTAGCGGGACTGGGGAGCAGTACTTC.

V and J are TRBV2 and TRBJ2-7, with TRBD2 matching over 11 bases. Germline V gives CDR1 SNHLY, CDR2 FYNNEI. V was clipped by 6 bases and J by 0 bases; unmatched bases: 19. The CDR3 is made up of 20 amino acids. CDR3 amino acids: CASSVAPGRPGLAVSYEQYF. The DNA of the CDR3 is TGTGCCAGCAGCGTAGCTCCGGGACGACCGGGACTAGCGGTCTCCTACGAGCAGTACTTC.

CDR3 DNA sequence: TGTGCCAGCAGTTTAAACAGGGCGGTGGGCGAGCAGTACTTC. This sequence encodes CASSLNRAVGEQYF. The chain combines TRBV27 with TRBJ2-7; possible D gene TRBD1, 6 bases. CDR1 is MNHEY and CDR2 is SMNVEV in the germline V gene (reference sequence). V was pared by 2 bases and J by 6 bases, with 14 bases between. CDR3 length: 14 amino acids.

V usage is TRBV28 and J usage is TRBJ1-3, with D perhaps TRBD1 (6 bases). Germline V gene data show CDR1 as MDHEN and CDR2 as SYDVKM. The CDR3 is 14 amino acids. Trimming cost V 5 bases and J 1 base, with 9 bases left between them. DNA of the CDR3: TGTGCCAGCAGTCGAGGACAGTCTGGAAACACCATATATTTT. Translating it yields CASSRGQSGNTIYF. The full variable domain, rest sourced from reference TRBV28 and TRBJ1-3, is DVKVTQSSRYLVKRTGEKVFLECVQDMDHENMFWYRQDPGLGLRLIYFSYDVKMKEKGDIPEGYSVSREKKERFSLILESASTNQTSMYLCASSRGQSGNTIYFGEGSWLTVV.

The rearrangement links TRBV5-4 to TRBJ2-7; D is undetermined. This CDR3 has 15 residues. V was cut by 3 bases and J by 0 bases, with 13 bases left in between. Germline V gene sequence: CDR1 SGHNT, CDR2 YYREEE (reference sequence). The CDR3 DNA follows: TGTGCCAGCAGCTCGAGTCCAACGGGCTCCTACGAGCAGTACTTC. Its translation: CASSSSPTGSYEQYF.

The chain carries TRBV5-6 and TRBJ2-3, with 9 positions matching TRBD2. Germline V CDR1 and CDR2: SGHDT, YYEEEE. Germline trimming cut 1 base from V and 2 bases from J; bases unmatched to any gene: 8. The CDR3 contains 17 residues. CDR3 coding DNA: TGTGCCAGCAGCTTGAATGGGCCTAGCGGGACCACAGATACGCAGTATTTT. It specifies CASSLNGPSGTTDTQYF.

The genes are TRBV7-9 and TRBJ1-5; no definite D call. CDR3 length: 16 amino acids. In germline, CDR1 is SEHNR, CDR2 FQNEAQ (reference sequence). The germline V and J ends were trimmed by 4 bases and 6 bases, with 19 bases remaining between them. The CDR3 DNA follows: TGTGCCAGCAGCTCCATGACGGGGAGCGGAGGTCAGCCCCAGCATTTT. It is translated as CASSSMTGSGGQPQHF.

The chain joins TRBV6-5 to TRBJ1-2; D might be TRBD1 (6 bases). The CDR3 extends over 15 amino acids. V shed 3 bases and J shed 2 bases, with 13 bases lying between them. Germline CDR1 and CDR2: MNHEY and SVGAGI. CDR3 in amino acids: CASSYQVGANYGYTF. As DNA, the CDR3 is TGTGCCAGCAGTTATCAGGTGGGGGCGAACTATGGCTACACCTTC.

The genes are TRBV19 and TRBJ2-1; TRBD2 aligns across 7 bases. Germline trimming cut 6 bases from V and 8 bases from J; bases unmatched to any gene: 10. The CDR3 totals 14 residues. From germline, CDR1 is LNHDA and CDR2 SQIVND (reference sequence). CDR3 residues: CASSDQLASHEQFF. The CDR3 nucleotides read TGTGCCAGTAGCGACCAACTAGCGTCTCATGAGCAGTTCTTC.

V usage is TRBV12-5 and J usage is TRBJ2-1, with 7 bases lining up with TRBD2. From germline, CDR1 is LGHNT and CDR2 FRNRAP. The CDR3 sequence is 13 residues long. The trim removed 7 bases at V and 9 bases at J, leaving 9 bases unmatched. DNA for the CDR3: TGTGCTAGTGACCGGACTAGTTTGGGTGAGCAGTTCTTC. Translated: CASDRTSLGEQFF.

The table lists this clone with a few counts. V is TRBV7-2 and J is TRBJ2-1, with 7 bases identical to TRBD2. V lost 7 bases, J lost 4 bases, and 1 base stayed unmatched. Germline V gene lookup returns CDR1 SGHTA and CDR2 FQGNSA. The CDR3 spans 12 residues. The CDR3 nucleotides are TGTGCCAGCATGGGGGGGTACAATGAGCAGTTCTTC. It translates to CASMGGYNEQFF.

This rearrangement joins TRBV5-4 to TRBJ2-1; D gene unclear. Trimming cost V 0 bases and J 0 bases, with 19 bases left between them. CDR3 length: 19 amino acids. Germline assignment: CDR1 SGHNT and CDR2 YYREEE (reference sequence). CDR3 nucleotides: TGTGCCAGCAGCTTGGCCCCCCCAAAGGAGCCCAGCTCCTACAATGAGCAGTTCTTC. It specifies CASSLAPPKEPSSYNEQFF.